This T cell receptor beta chain was documented in a study of T cell responses to AZD1222 COVID-19 vaccine. Points from the study as a whole: Spike-specific TCR repertoires showed rising breadth and depth after two AZD1222 doses. The sample set comprised mostly white British donors with more females, and clonal diversity was possibly underestimated.

Germline V gives CDR1 LNHDA, CDR2 SQIVND (reference sequence). Trimming took off 3 bases at V and 2 bases at J, with 16 bases between the two ends. The CDR3 totals 16 residues. Comments on this clone: Its antigen is unknown.

The data were produced by immunoSEQ multiplex PCR, yet TCRdb's version contains in-frame clones alone and is incomplete. Counted here are about 200,000 clones, more than 90% occurring once; the ten biggest clones make up 3.6%. The TCR comes from an adult who received the MenACWY meningococcal vaccine as a control. V gene TRBV19 combines with J gene TRBJ2-5; D might be TRBD2 (6 bases). Material: peripheral blood, obtained 28 days after the second dose of the MenACWY control vaccine. For the CDR3, the DNA is TGTGCCAGTAGTATCGCCGGGAGTGGGTGGCAAGAGACCCAGTACTTC. Translating gives CASSIAGSGWQETQYF. Full variable domain (missing parts from reference TRBV19 and TRBJ2-5): DGGITQSPKYLFRKEGQNVTLSCEQNLNHDAMYWYRQDPGQGLRLIYYSQIVNDFQKGDIAEGYSVSREKKESFPLTVTSAQKNPTAFYLCASSIAGSGWQETQYFGPGTRLLVL.